This passage covers 28 T cell receptor beta chains from one sample sequenced in a study of blood T cell repertoires in COVID-19. Assay: immunoSEQ multiplex PCR; the TCRdb copy retains only in-frame clones and omits some. The sample records 270,000 or so clones, 65% to 85% being singletons. The source material was peripheral blood. These receptors all stem from a human donor with COVID-19, enrolled during active disease. The donor label of this sample is uncertain.

This chain connects TRBV5-8 to TRBJ1-4, with D perhaps matching TRBD1 (6 bases). Germline V gene sequence: CDR1 SGHTS, CDR2 YDEGEE. The CDR3 covers 17 residues. The V and J ends lost 4 bases and 7 bases respectively, with 23 bases between them. CDR3 sequence (DNA): TGTGCCAGCAGCCCCCCGGGACTAAGGGGGAGTGGTGAAAAACTGTTTTTT. Protein: CASSPPGLRGSGEKLFF.

This chain uses TRBV5-1 with TRBJ2-5, with a weak D call TRBD2 (6 bases). CDR3 length: 15 amino acids. Germline V lookup: CDR1 SGHRS, CDR2 YFSETQ. V gave up 0 bases and J gave up 1 base, with 10 bases separating them. The DNA for the CDR3 is TGCGCCAGCAGCTTGGCCGGGGGACCCCAAGAGACCCAGTACTTC. Residues: CASSLAGGPQETQYF.

About this clone: Additional DNA sequences in this sample encode the identical CDR3. The chain links TRBV20-1 to TRBJ2-1, with D maybe TRBD1 (5 bases). The length of the CDR3 is 10 residues. CDR1 DFQATT and CDR2 SNEGSKA come from the germline V gene (reference sequence). Trimming took off 0 bases at V and 14 bases at J, with 8 bases between the two ends. CDR3 in amino acids: CSARDRGEFF. The CDR3 DNA follows: TGCAGTGCTAGAGATAGGGGCGAGTTCTTC.

The chain carries TRBV28 and TRBJ1-2, with D uncertain. Germline CDR1 is MDHEN and CDR2 is SYDVKM. V was cut by 1 base and J by 2 bases, with 2 bases left in between. CDR3 size: 12 residues. The CDR3 here is CASSLLNYGYTF. DNA of the CDR3: TGTGCCAGCAGTTTATTAAACTATGGCTACACCTTC.

This chain connects TRBV2 to TRBJ2-5; D may be TRBD2 (5 bases). The length of the CDR3 is 14 residues. Trimming cost V 8 bases and J 5 bases, with 18 bases left between them. Germline CDR1 reads SNHLY; CDR2 reads FYNNEI. The CDR3 bases are TGTGCCAGCCGACAATCAGAGGGATACGAGACCCAGTACTTC. Its protein is CASRQSEGYETQYF.

The chain uses TRBV30 and TRBJ2-7; D might be TRBD1 (6 bases). This CDR3 contains 14 residues. From germline, CDR1 is GTSNPN and CDR2 SVGIG (reference sequence). V lost 3 bases, J lost 2 bases, and 14 bases lay in between. The CDR3 protein is CAWRANRVPYEQYF. CDR3 DNA sequence: TGTGCCTGGAGGGCTAACAGGGTGCCCTACGAGCAGTACTTC.

The chain links TRBV12-5 to TRBJ2-7, with a weak D call TRBD1 (6 bases). The CDR3 loop spans 16 amino acids. The germline V and J ends were trimmed by 3 bases and 6 bases, with 21 bases remaining between them. Germline values: CDR1 LGHNT, CDR2 FRNRAP. The CDR3 DNA reads TGTGCTAGTGGTTTACAAACCGGGACAAACGCCTTCGAGCAGTACTTC. It specifies CASGLQTGTNAFEQYF.

This chain connects TRBV7-3 to TRBJ2-2, with TRBD2 identical over 8 bases. Trimming removed 2 bases from V and 2 bases from J; junction bases left unmatched: 4. CDR1 and CDR2 (germline): SGHTA, FQGTGA. The length of the CDR3 is 16 residues. For the CDR3, the DNA is TGTGCCAGCAGCTTACGGACTAGCCATAACACCGGGGAGCTGTTTTTT. This gives the protein CASSLRTSHNTGELFF.

The chain couples TRBV6-6 to TRBJ1-4; a weak D match, TRBD1 (6 bases). V dropped 2 bases and J dropped 3 bases, with 10 bases sitting between them. The germline CDR1 and CDR2 sequences are MNHNY and SVGAGI (reference sequence). The CDR3 covers 15 residues. The chain's CDR3 is CASSYNRAANEKLFF. Written as DNA, the CDR3 is TGTGCCAGCAGTTACAACAGGGCGGCTAATGAAAAACTGTTTTTT.

The chain uses TRBV19 and TRBJ2-1; TRBD2 agrees at 9 bases. Germline V lookup: CDR1 LNHDA, CDR2 SQIVND (reference sequence). This CDR3 contains 19 residues. J gave up 5 bases and V 1 base, and 15 bases lay outside the gene matches. The CDR3 loop is CASSIGPPAGGRADNEQFF. In DNA form, the CDR3 reads TGTGCCAGTAGTATAGGCCCCCCTGCTGGCGGGAGGGCGGACAATGAGCAGTTCTTC.

The gene calls are TRBV5-3 and TRBJ1-1; 7 bases are shared with TRBD1. TRBV5-3 is given ORF status, its function remaining uncertain. The CDR3 extends over 17 amino acids. V lost 4 bases, J lost 4 bases, and 16 bases stayed unmatched. CDR3 nucleotide sequence: TGTGCCAGAAGCACCCACGGACAGGAGGAGGAATTCACTGAAGCTTTCTTT. Encoded protein: CARSTHGQEEEFTEAFF.

V gene TRBV25-1 combines with J gene TRBJ2-7, with 7 bases matching TRBD1. After removal of 1 base from V and 0 bases from J, the junction contained 9 bases not matched to a gene. This CDR3 comprises 17 residues. Germline lookup yields CDR1 MGHDK and CDR2 SYGVNS. CDR3 nucleotides: TGTGCCAGCAGTGAATTAATAGGGGGCAAGAGCTCCTACGAGCAGTACTTC. Amino acids: CASSELIGGKSSYEQYF.

Details on this clone: Distinct nucleotide sequences in the sample also encode this CDR3. V and J are TRBV19 and TRBJ1-4, with 7 bases identical to TRBD1. Germline assignment: CDR1 LNHDA and CDR2 SQIVND (reference sequence). The CDR3 sequence is 15 residues long. Trimming removed 3 bases from V and 0 bases from J; junction bases left unmatched: 1. The CDR3, as DNA: TGTGCCAGTAGTATCGGACAGGCAACTAATGAAAAACTGTTTTTT. Translated: CASSIGQATNEKLFF.

The chain joins TRBV28 to TRBJ1-5, with a possible D match to TRBD1 (5 bases). CDR1 is MDHEN and CDR2 is SYDVKM in the germline V gene. V lost 8 bases, J lost 1 base, and 18 bases lay in between. The CDR3 spans 16 residues. CDR3 sequence: CASGGTEGVSNQPQHF. CDR3 DNA: TGTGCCAGCGGAGGGACCGAAGGGGTCAGCAATCAGCCCCAGCATTTT.

The rearrangement links TRBV29-1 to TRBJ1-2; the D is unclear. This CDR3 has 14 amino acids. V lost 4 bases and J lost 7, with 19 bases in between. Germline values: CDR1 SQVTM, CDR2 ANQGSEA. Here the CDR3 reads CSVALEGLSGGYTF. The CDR3 DNA is TGCAGCGTTGCGCTTGAGGGTTTGTCTGGTGGCTACACCTTC.

The V and J genes are TRBV27 and TRBJ1-2; 9 nucleotides align to TRBD1. V was pared by 5 bases and J by 11 bases, with 6 bases of the junction left unmatched. This CDR3 is built from 12 residues. Germline V gene lookup returns CDR1 MNHEY and CDR2 SMNVEV (reference sequence). This CDR3 reads CASSVTGGRYTF. DNA of the CDR3: TGTGCCAGCAGTGTGACAGGGGGTCGGTACACCTTC.

The chain joins TRBV5-4 to TRBJ1-1; 8 positions match TRBD1. The length of the CDR3 is 16 residues. With 0 bases clipped from V and 2 bases from J, the junction kept 6 bases outside the gene matches. Germline-derived CDR1 and CDR2 are SGHNT and YYREEE (reference sequence). CDR3 bases: TGTGCCAGCAGCTTGGGGGGCAGGGGGCGAAACACTGAAGCTTTCTTT. It translates to CASSLGGRGRNTEAFF.

The chain combines TRBV15 with TRBJ1-2; D ambiguous. The CDR3 sequence is 14 residues long. Trimming removed 0 bases from V and 0 bases from J, with 5 bases in between. Germline assignment: CDR1 LNHNV and CDR2 YYDKDF (reference sequence). The CDR3 sequence: CATSRDRANYGYTF. The CDR3 DNA is TGTGCCACCAGCAGAGATCGAGCTAACTATGGCTACACCTTC.

The chain is built from TRBV2 and TRBJ1-1; D gene uncertain. The CDR3 sequence is 13 residues long. The V and J ends lost 4 bases and 4 bases respectively, with 10 bases between them. Germline V gene sequence: CDR1 SNHLY, CDR2 FYNNEI. The CDR3 protein is CASSARGSTEAFF. DNA for the CDR3: TGTGCCAGCAGTGCTCGAGGGAGCACTGAAGCTTTCTTT. Full variable domain (rest looked up from reference TRBV2 and TRBJ1-1): EPEVTQTPSHQVTQMGQEVILRCVPISNHLYFYWYRQILGQKVEFLVSFYNNEISEKSEIFDDQFSVERPDGSNFTLKIRSTKLEDSAMYFCASSARGSTEAFFGQGTRLTVV.

This clone was counted once. CDR3 nucleotide sequence: TGTGCCAGTAGTCGAGCAACTTATAGCAATCAGCCCCAGCATTTT. This encodes CASSRATYSNQPQHF. The V gene is TRBV19, the J gene TRBJ1-5; no firm D call. The CDR3 covers 15 residues. V dropped 5 bases and J dropped 0 bases, with 11 bases sitting between them. Germline CDR1 LNHDA, CDR2 SQIVND (reference sequence).

This clone was observed a single time. The genes are TRBV29-1 and TRBJ2-1; 8 bases are a match to TRBD2. With 3 bases clipped from V and 7 bases from J, the junction kept 8 bases outside the gene matches. The CDR3 is 14 residues long. Germline CDR1 and CDR2: SQVTM and ANQGSEA. CDR3 amino acids: CSVDGSGGVNEQFF. The CDR3 region has the DNA TGCAGCGTTGACGGATCGGGAGGGGTGAATGAGCAGTTCTTC.

The chain is built from TRBV28 and TRBJ2-1, with 11 bases that match TRBD2. Trimming took 7 bases from V and 1 from J; bases not matched to a gene: 9. Germline V gene sequence: CDR1 MDHEN, CDR2 SYDVKM. There are 17 residues in the CDR3. Here the CDR3 reads CASTPSGLAASYNEQFF. The CDR3 DNA reads TGTGCCAGCACTCCTTCGGGACTAGCGGCTTCCTACAATGAGCAGTTCTTC.

The chain links TRBV9 to TRBJ1-6; the match to TRBD1 covers 7 bases. The CDR3 has 16 amino acids. The V gene end was trimmed by 3 bases and the J gene end by 7 bases; junction bases not matched to a gene: 10. The germline V gene encodes CDR1 SGDLS and CDR2 YYNGEE. In DNA form, the CDR3 reads TGTGCCAGCAGCGCAGGGGGGCCAGGGAGGAATTCACCCCTCCACTTT. This sequence encodes CASSAGGPGRNSPLHF.

The rearrangement uses TRBV15 and TRBJ1-2; D perhaps matches TRBD1 (6 bases). V was pared by 3 bases and J by 2 bases, with 10 bases between. The CDR3 consists of 14 residues. Germline V gives CDR1 LNHNV, CDR2 YYDKDF (reference sequence). The CDR3 sequence: CATSSSGTNYGYTF. CDR3 sequence (DNA): TGTGCCACCAGCAGTTCCGGGACAAACTATGGCTACACCTTC.

The CDR3 here is CASSSRRTENTEAFF. The CDR3 coding sequence is TGTGCCAGCAGTTCCCGAAGGACAGAGAACACTGAAGCTTTCTTT. The rearrangement joins TRBV28 to TRBJ1-1, with D possibly being TRBD1 (6 bases). CDR3 size: 15 residues. Germline CDR1 is MDHEN and CDR2 is SYDVKM. V was pared by 4 bases and J by 1 base, with 13 bases between.

The chain combines TRBV3-1 (or the pseudogene TRBV3-2) with TRBJ2-7; perhaps TRBD1 as D (6 bases). This CDR3 has 16 residues. Germline V gene lookup returns CDR1 LGHDT and CDR2 YNNKEL (reference sequence). V gave up 1 base and J gave up 2 bases, with 15 bases separating them. The CDR3 protein is CASSQGRKAGAYEQYF. The CDR3 nucleotides are TGTGCCAGCAGCCAAGGAAGGAAGGCAGGGGCCTACGAGCAGTACTTC.

The rearrangement links TRBV10-2 to TRBJ1-5; D possibly corresponds to TRBD1 (6 bases). This CDR3 has 15 residues. Germline-derived CDR1 and CDR2 are WSHSY and SAAADI. Trimming took 0 bases from V and 7 from J, leaving 13 bases between them. CDR3 sequence reads: CASSESVGAGQPQHF. The CDR3 nucleotides are TGCGCCAGCAGTGAGTCCGTGGGGGCTGGACAGCCCCAGCATTTT.

This chain uses TRBV19 with TRBJ1-5; D possibly corresponds to TRBD1 (6 bases). The CDR3 extends over 14 amino acids. Germline V gene data show CDR1 as LNHDA and CDR2 as SQIVND (reference sequence). V was trimmed by 5 bases and J by 2 bases, leaving 10 bases between them. CDR3 DNA: TGTGCCAGTAGTCAATCAGGGGGCAATCAGCCCCAGCATTTT. Residues: CASSQSGGNQPQHF.